This is a list of T cell receptor beta chains from one sample in a study of cytomegalovirus exposure and HLA in healthy donors. Sequencing used immunoSEQ multiplex PCR; TCRdb keeps in-frame clones, though not all of them. There are 100,000 to 150,000 clones in the sample; 83% occur only once, and about 3.7% lies in the top ten. The sequencing sample was made of PBMCs. The source is a woman in her thirties or forties in good health and CMV-seropositive. CDR3s include the opening cysteine and the closing phenylalanine or tryptophan.

TRBV5-5 CASSPGTSYGYTF
TRBV5-4 CASSSLAGSSYEQYF
TRBV9 CASSVVAPATGSGELFF
TRBV6-6 CASSYGAPSSYNEQFF
TRBV5-4 CASSLAQGWNGYTF
TRBV14 CASSLPGLAGVEQFF
TRBV30 CAWSTRHLNTEAFF
TRBV5-5 CASSKDRVKNTQYF
TRBV4-1 CASSRFLAASTDTQYF
TRBV19 CASKRAGTVHTEAFF
TRBV19 CASSIGPGSADTQYF
TRBV19 CASKRQGDNEQFF
TRBV5-1 CASRGTSGYNEQFF
TRBV6-5 CASSRSGPAEAFF
TRBV25-1 CASLPQGVLTFEAFF
TRBV15 CATSRDRAYTF
TRBV5-1 CASSLGSSGETQYF
TRBV7-2 CASSVLTRELFF
TRBV19 CASSMGSSYNEQFF
TRBV2 CASLGTSGGGPYNEQFF
TRBV5-1 CASSLYSEETQYF
TRBV5-4 CASSLGGLAAEAFF
TRBV30 CAWSTGTSTDTQYF
TRBV7-9 CASSLAEQGALRGYTF
TRBV27 CASRQSDSRPYEQYF
TRBV21-1 CASSNRRNSPQETQYF
TRBV30 CAWSEHYHDQPQHF
TRBV7-9 CSSTEEMNTEAFF
TRBV27 CASSLVRGTIGYTF
TRBV7-2 CASSLEQARSGNTIYF
TRBV7-2 CASSLGATETNYGYTF
TRBV5-1 CASSDRAGNEKLFF
TRBV5-8 CASSLGVVVNQPQHF